The 8 T cell receptor beta chains reported below all come from one sample, sequenced in a study of monozygotic twins with inflammatory bowel disease. TCRdb reprocessed the 5' RACE reads, with one entry per CDR3 protein and no DNA. The sample data list about 380,000 distinct CDR3 sequences. Sample: blood. The receptors were gathered from a human donor with ulcerative colitis or Crohn's disease, or a healthy co-twin of an affected twin (not recorded which).

The J gene is TRBJ2-2, the V gene TRBV7-9; the D call from TCRdb, TRBD2, cannot be confirmed without DNA. CDR1 and CDR2 from the germline V gene are SEHNR and FQNEAQ (reference sequence). The CDR3 spans 17 residues. CDR3 region: CASSGRTGTSDTGELFF.

The chain has TRBV29-1 and TRBJ1-1; the TRBD1 assignment by TCRdb is unverifiable without DNA. The CDR3 totals 11 residues. Germline CDR1 is SQVTM and CDR2 is ANQGSEA. The CDR3 sequence is CITGGNTEAFF.

V is TRBV7-9 and J is TRBJ2-7; TCRdb indicates TRBD2, and absent DNA this call remains unverified. Germline CDR1 and CDR2: SEHNR and FQNEAQ (reference sequence). The CDR3 covers 16 residues. The CDR3 loop reads CASSSLPRGDSYEQYF.

The chain joins TRBV7-6 to TRBJ1-4; TCRdb returns TRBD1, unconfirmable since there is no DNA. This CDR3 is built from 15 residues. Germline V gene data show CDR1 as SGHVS and CDR2 as FNYEAQ. CDR3 loop: CASSLMRGTNEKLFF.

The chain links TRBV6-5 to TRBJ1-6; TCRdb proposes TRBD1, but this gene call is untestable without DNA. Looked up from germline, CDR1 is MNHEY and CDR2 is SVGAGI. The CDR3 has 15 residues. CDR3 amino acids: CASSYEGDSYSPLHF.

CDR3 loop: CASSVSGGRDNEQFF. The chain uses TRBV19 and TRBJ2-1; TCRdb designates TRBD2, a call that cannot be tested without DNA. The CDR3 totals 15 residues. Germline CDR1 LNHDA, CDR2 SQIVND (reference sequence).

The chain combines TRBV6-5 with TRBJ2-2. The CDR3 runs 17 residues. CDR1 and CDR2 (germline): MNHEY, SVGAGI. CDR3 in amino acids: CASSYSRGAANTGELFF.

The V call is TRBV4-2, the J call TRBJ2-3. The CDR3 loop spans 13 amino acids. Germline assignment: CDR1 LGHNA and CDR2 YNFKEQ. CDR3 sequence: CASSQQLSDTQYF.